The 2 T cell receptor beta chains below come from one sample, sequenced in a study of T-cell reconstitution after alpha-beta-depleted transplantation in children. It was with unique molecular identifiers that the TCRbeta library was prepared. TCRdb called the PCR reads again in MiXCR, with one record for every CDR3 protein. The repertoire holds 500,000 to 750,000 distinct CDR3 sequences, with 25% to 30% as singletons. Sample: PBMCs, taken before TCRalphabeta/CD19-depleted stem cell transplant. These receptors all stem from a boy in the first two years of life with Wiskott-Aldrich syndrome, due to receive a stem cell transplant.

CDR3 amino acids: CAISDMLAGGGEQFF. CDR3 DNA sequence: TGTGCCATCAGTGATATGCTAGCGGGAGGTGGTGAGCAGTTCTTC. This chain links TRBV10-3 with TRBJ2-1; 11 positions match TRBD2. The CDR3 runs 15 residues. J lost 9 bases, V lost 3 bases, and 7 bases had no gene match. CDR1 ENHRY and CDR2 SYGVKD come from the germline V gene.

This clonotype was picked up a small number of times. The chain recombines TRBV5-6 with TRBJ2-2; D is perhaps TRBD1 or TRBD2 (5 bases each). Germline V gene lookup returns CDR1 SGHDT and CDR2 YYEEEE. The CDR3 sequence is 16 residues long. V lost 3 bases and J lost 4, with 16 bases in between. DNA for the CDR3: TGTGCCAGCAGCTGGGGACCCGACCCCGGCACCGGGGAGCTGTTTTTT. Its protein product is CASSWGPDPGTGELFF.